A single sample is the source of the 28 T cell receptor beta chains below, sequenced in a study of blood T cell repertoires in COVID-19 (TCRdb year 2020). The library was prepared using the immunoSEQ multiplex PCR assay. TCRdb limited this immuneACCESS table to in-frame rearrangements with V and J called. A share of clones is missing; checked studies link under half to unresolved V genes, and the rest is unexplained. This sample gives tens of thousands of clones in total; 90% of them show up just once. The ten largest clonotypes hold roughly 7% of the sample. Sequenced input: peripheral blood. The receptor set was obtained from a man younger than 30 with COVID-19, enrolled during active disease.

This chain uses TRBV28 with TRBJ1-1; D remains ambiguous. From germline, CDR1 is MDHEN and CDR2 SYDVKM. Between the trimmed V and J ends, which lost 3 bases and 2 bases, there was a span of 10 bases. This CDR3 has 14 amino acids. The CDR3 region has the DNA TGTGCCAGCAGTTTCGAGGAGATTAACACTGAAGCTTTCTTT. Its translation is CASSFEEINTEAFF.

This chain links TRBV5-1 with TRBJ2-6; D is undetermined. Germline lookup yields CDR1 SGHRS and CDR2 YFSETQ. CDR3 size: 13 residues. V lost 0 bases and J 10 bases, leaving 8 bases between the germline ends. CDR3 sequence reads: CASSLGWSNVLTF. Written as DNA, the CDR3 is TGCGCCAGCAGCTTGGGCTGGAGTAACGTCCTGACTTTC.

This sequence joins TRBV29-1 and TRBJ2-2; D possibly corresponds to TRBD1 (6 bases). The V end was cut by 6 bases, the J end by 3 bases, with 14 bases between. The CDR3 has 14 residues. CDR1 SQVTM and CDR2 ANQGSEA come from the germline V gene. The CDR3 region is CSVRTEGDTGELFF. The CDR3 DNA is TGCAGCGTCCGGACCGAGGGGGACACCGGGGAGCTGTTTTTT.

The chain is built from TRBV27 and TRBJ2-7, with D tentatively TRBD2 (6 bases). Germline V gene data show CDR1 as MNHEY and CDR2 as SMNVEV (reference sequence). V lost 6 bases, J lost 3 bases, and 12 bases lay in between. CDR3 length equals 13 residues. The CDR3 nucleotides are TGTGCCAGCAGCCCCGGCGGGATCTACGAGCAGTACTTC. This gives the protein CASSPGGIYEQYF.

This sequence joins TRBV4-3 and TRBJ2-5, with TRBD2 matching over 10 bases. With V trimmed by 1 base and J by 1 base, 6 bases remained unmatched. In germline, CDR1 is LGHNA, CDR2 YSLEER. The CDR3 sequence is 17 residues long. In DNA form, the CDR3 reads TGCGCCAGCAGCCAAGGGACTAGCGGACCTGGCCAAGAGACCCAGTACTTC. Amino acid sequence: CASSQGTSGPGQETQYF.

The V gene is TRBV29-1, the J gene TRBJ2-7; maybe TRBD2 (5 bases). The CDR3 has 13 residues. V shed 4 bases and J shed 0 bases, with 10 bases lying between them. Germline lookup yields CDR1 SQVTM and CDR2 ANQGSEA. CDR3 DNA: TGCAGCGTTGTAGGAGGCACCTCCTACGAGCAGTACTTC. It is translated as CSVVGGTSYEQYF.

The table lists this clone with a few counts. This chain connects TRBV5-6 to TRBJ1-5; D may be TRBD1 (5 bases). Germline CDR1 is SGHDT and CDR2 is YYEEEE. The CDR3 length is 14 residues. V gave up 3 bases and J gave up 4 bases, with 11 bases separating them. DNA for the CDR3: TGTGCCAGCAGCTCGGGACTACAGAATCAGCCCCAGCATTTT. This gives the protein CASSSGLQNQPQHF.

The gene calls are TRBV27 and TRBJ2-7; 8 bases map to TRBD1. V was clipped by 6 bases and J by 2 bases; unmatched bases: 3. This CDR3 has 13 residues. CDR1 is MNHEY, CDR2 SMNVEV, per germline (reference sequence). The CDR3 is CASRLTGAYEQYF. Here the CDR3 DNA reads TGTGCCAGCAGACTGACAGGGGCCTACGAGCAGTACTTC.

The genes are TRBV4-1 and TRBJ1-2; 11 positions agree with TRBD1. Germline assignment: CDR1 MGHRA and CDR2 YSYEKL. V shed 3 bases, J shed 5 bases, and the junction held 5 bases outside the gene matches. This CDR3 region has 15 residues. CDR3 bases: TGCGCCAGCAGCCATTTAGGACAGGGGGCTTATGGCTACACCTTC. Amino acid sequence: CASSHLGQGAYGYTF.

This clone was detected once. This chain links TRBV4-1 with TRBJ2-3; D possibly corresponds to TRBD1 (6 bases). The length of the CDR3 is 15 residues. V lost 5 bases and J 4 bases, leaving 16 bases between the germline ends. Germline V lookup: CDR1 MGHRA, CDR2 YSYEKL. The CDR3 spells CASSADSLRPDTQYF. The CDR3 DNA is TGCGCCAGCAGCGCGGACAGTTTGCGGCCAGATACGCAGTATTTT.

The J gene is TRBJ2-7, the V gene TRBV28; TRBD2 aligns across 7 bases. The CDR3 has 21 amino acids. In germline, CDR1 is MDHEN, CDR2 SYDVKM. V shed 3 bases and J 2 bases; nucleotides not matched to a gene: 25. The CDR3 spells CASSFISGFVVDTSATYEQYF. CDR3 nucleotide sequence: TGTGCCAGCAGTTTCATATCGGGGTTTGTAGTGGATACTAGCGCGACCTACGAGCAGTACTTC. Combining the CDR3 with reference TRBV28 and TRBJ2-7 gives the whole variable domain DVKVTQSSRYLVKRTGEKVFLECVQDMDHENMFWYRQDPGLGLRLIYFSYDVKMKEKGDIPEGYSVSREKKERFSLILESASTNQTSMYLCASSFISGFVVDTSATYEQYFGPGTRLTVT.

The rearrangement uses TRBV27 and TRBJ1-5; 8 bases are a match to TRBD1. Trimming took 6 bases from V and 4 from J; bases not matched to a gene: 2. The germline V gene encodes CDR1 MNHEY and CDR2 SMNVEV (reference sequence). The CDR3 totals 13 residues. CDR3 nucleotides: TGTGCCAGCAGCTGGACAGGGAATCAGCCCCAGCATTTT. Protein sequence: CASSWTGNQPQHF.

J is TRBJ2-1 and V is TRBV7-2; 11 nucleotides line up with TRBD2. The trim removed 4 bases at V and 9 bases at J, leaving 5 bases unmatched. Germline CDR1 SGHTA, CDR2 FQGNSA. There are 14 residues in the CDR3. In DNA, the CDR3 is TGTGCCAGCAGCTCGTCTAGCGGGAGGTTTGAGCAGTTCTTC. Its translation is CASSSSSGRFEQFF.

V usage is TRBV28 and J usage is TRBJ1-5, with TRBD1 identical over 9 bases. The CDR3 runs 18 residues. Germline V CDR1 and CDR2: MDHEN, SYDVKM. J lost 0 bases, V lost 6 bases, and 12 bases had no gene match. The CDR3 sequence is CASSEITGGYNSNQPQHF. CDR3 DNA sequence: TGTGCCAGCAGCGAAATTACAGGGGGCTACAATAGCAATCAGCCCCAGCATTTT.

V is TRBV18 and J is TRBJ2-7, with 12 nucleotides matching TRBD2. The V gene's germline CDR1 is KGHSH and CDR2 LQKENI. J gave up 10 bases and V 4 bases, and 8 bases lay outside the gene matches. This CDR3 region has 14 residues. The CDR3 nucleotides are TGTGCCAGCTCACTACCCGGGACTAGCGGGTTCCAGTACTTC. Translated, it gives CASSLPGTSGFQYF. Full variable domain (outside the CDR3, taken from reference TRBV18 and TRBJ2-7): NAGVMQNPRHLVRRRGQEARLRCSPMKGHSHVYWYRQLPEEGLKFMVYLQKENIIDESGMPKERFSAEFPKEGPSILRIQQVVRGDSAAYFCASSLPGTSGFQYFGPGTRLTVT.

This sequence joins TRBV19 and TRBJ2-7; 11 nucleotides line up with TRBD1. Germline assignment: CDR1 LNHDA and CDR2 SQIVND (reference sequence). The V gene end was trimmed by 4 bases and the J gene end by 4 bases; junction bases not matched to a gene: 6. The CDR3 extends over 15 amino acids. The CDR3 reads CASSTGTGGPYEQYF. CDR3 bases: TGTGCCAGTAGTACCGGGACAGGGGGACCTTACGAGCAGTACTTC.

The chain carries TRBV24-1 and TRBJ1-1; unclear D gene. CDR1 KGHDR and CDR2 SFDVKD come from the germline V gene. V lost 2 bases, J lost 0 bases, and 3 bases lay in between. This CDR3 contains 13 residues. CDR3 residues: CATSDSVNTEAFF. The CDR3 DNA follows: TGTGCCACCAGTGATTCAGTGAACACTGAAGCTTTCTTT.

The genes are TRBV6-4 and TRBJ2-1; a possible D gene is TRBD2 (5 bases). CDR3 length: 14 residues. V lost 10 bases and J lost 3, with 16 bases in between. Germline V gives CDR1 MRHNA, CDR2 SNTAGT. The CDR3 coding sequence is TGTGCCATCACACTAGGACCCATCTACAATGAGCAGTTCTTC. This encodes CAITLGPIYNEQFF.

V gene TRBV19 combines with J gene TRBJ2-7, with D possibly matching TRBD2 (5 bases). This CDR3 is 14 amino acids long. Germline loops: CDR1 LNHDA, CDR2 SQIVND (reference sequence). The V end was cut by 3 bases, the J end by 5 bases, with 14 bases between. The chain's CDR3 is CASSIAAGLHEQYF. In DNA, the CDR3 is TGTGCCAGTAGTATCGCAGCAGGACTCCACGAGCAGTACTTC.

This CDR3 reads CATQGRGYGYTF. The CDR3 DNA is TGTGCCACCCAGGGTAGGGGCTATGGCTACACCTTC. This chain links TRBV19 with TRBJ1-2; the D gene is possibly TRBD1 (5 bases). CDR1 and CDR2 (germline): LNHDA, SQIVND (reference sequence). The CDR3 totals 12 residues. V lost 10 bases and J lost 4, with 13 bases in between.

The genes are TRBV27 and TRBJ2-1; a weak D match, TRBD2 (6 bases). The CDR3 sequence is 15 residues long. V lost 5 bases and J 0 bases, leaving 11 bases between the germline ends. Germline assignment: CDR1 MNHEY and CDR2 SMNVEV (reference sequence). CDR3 sequence reads: CASSAGSSSYNEQFF. CDR3 sequence (DNA): TGTGCCAGCAGTGCCGGGAGTAGCTCCTACAATGAGCAGTTCTTC.

J is TRBJ1-5 and V is TRBV3-1 (or the pseudogene TRBV3-2); D is unresolved. CDR1 LGHDT and CDR2 YNNKEL come from the germline V gene (reference sequence). CDR3 length equals 15 residues. Deletions cut 5 bases from V and 0 bases from J, with 11 bases between. CDR3 nucleotides: TGTGCCAGCAGCGTCGGACTTCTTAGCAATCAGCCCCAGCATTTT. Protein product: CASSVGLLSNQPQHF.

The chain joins TRBV4-3 to TRBJ2-7; 9 bases match TRBD2. CDR3 length equals 15 residues. Unmatched junction bases numbered 8, after V lost 1 base and J lost 7 bases. CDR1 LGHNA and CDR2 YSLEER come from the germline V gene. This CDR3 is CASSQGPGTSFEQYF. CDR3 DNA sequence: TGCGCCAGCAGCCAAGGGCCCGGGACTAGCTTTGAGCAGTACTTC.

This rearrangement joins TRBV28 to TRBJ1-1, with 8 bases matching TRBD1. J gave up 5 bases and V 0 bases, and 8 bases lay outside the gene matches. The CDR3 extends over 16 amino acids. The germline gives CDR1 MDHEN, CDR2 SYDVKM. The CDR3 protein is CASSLWGGQGKTEAFF. The CDR3 DNA follows: TGTGCCAGCAGTTTATGGGGTGGACAGGGAAAGACTGAAGCTTTCTTT. Combining the CDR3 with reference TRBV28 and TRBJ1-1 gives the whole variable domain DVKVTQSSRYLVKRTGEKVFLECVQDMDHENMFWYRQDPGLGLRLIYFSYDVKMKEKGDIPEGYSVSREKKERFSLILESASTNQTSMYLCASSLWGGQGKTEAFFGQGTRLTVV.

The chain employs TRBV21-1 and TRBJ2-7; the tabulated D call, TRBD2, remains unverified against the DNA. TRBV21-1 counts as a pseudogene. The CDR3 runs to 16 residues. CDR3 loop: CASSKGRQLPTYEQYF. The CDR3 region has the DNA TGTGCCAGCAGCAAAGGGCGGCAGTTACCAACCTACGAGCAGTACTTC.

The chain is built from TRBV4-3 and TRBJ2-2; 8 bases map to TRBD1. Germline assignment: CDR1 LGHNA and CDR2 YSLEER. V shed 1 base, J shed 4 bases, and the junction held 20 bases outside the gene matches. The CDR3 has 21 residues. In DNA, the CDR3 is TGCGCCAGCAGCCAAGTGAGACAGGGGCGGCTTTACTGGCAGAGCACCGGGGAGCTGTTTTTT. It is translated as CASSQVRQGRLYWQSTGELFF.

This chain connects TRBV28 to TRBJ1-3, with no clear D. V dropped 7 bases and J dropped 0 bases, with 16 bases sitting between them. The CDR3 has 16 residues. The V gene's germline CDR1 is MDHEN and CDR2 SYDVKM. The CDR3 nucleotides read TGTGCCAGCACCTTTATGCGGTCTTACTCTGGAAACACCATATATTTT. Protein sequence: CASTFMRSYSGNTIYF.

The V gene is TRBV6-4, the J gene TRBJ1-2, with TRBD1 matching over 8 bases. V trimming: 0 bases; J trimming: 4 bases; junction bases outside the gene matches: 13. This CDR3 contains 18 residues. Germline V gene sequence: CDR1 MRHNA, CDR2 SNTAGT. This chain's CDR3 is CASSDSVHLDRGLYGYTF. CDR3 bases: TGTGCCAGCAGTGACTCGGTCCACCTAGACAGGGGACTCTATGGCTACACCTTC.